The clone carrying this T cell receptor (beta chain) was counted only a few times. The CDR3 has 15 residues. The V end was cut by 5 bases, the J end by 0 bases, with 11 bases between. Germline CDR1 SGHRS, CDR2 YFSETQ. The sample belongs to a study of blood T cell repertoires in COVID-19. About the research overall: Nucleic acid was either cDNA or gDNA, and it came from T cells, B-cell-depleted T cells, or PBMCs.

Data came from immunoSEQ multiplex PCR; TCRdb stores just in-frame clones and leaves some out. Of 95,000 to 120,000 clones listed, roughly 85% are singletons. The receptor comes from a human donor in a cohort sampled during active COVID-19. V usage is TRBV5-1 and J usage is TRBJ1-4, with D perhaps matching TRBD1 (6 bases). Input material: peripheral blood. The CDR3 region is CASSQGRSTNEKLFF. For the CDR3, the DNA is TGCGCCAGCAGTCAGGGGCGCTCAACTAATGAAAAACTGTTTTTT.